These 2 T cell receptor beta chains were sequenced from one sample in a study of T cell repertoires in aging, cancer and after chemotherapy. Rearranged V-D-J TRB sequences were amplified with a mixed TRB-A/B primer pool. TCRdb called the multiplex PCR reads again in MiXCR, with one record for every CDR3 protein. The sample shows more than 10,000 distinct CDR3 sequences, approximately 30% of them seen only once. Peripheral blood genomic DNA, not sorted cells or RNA, was the template. The sequencing sample was made of blood. All receptors come from a human donor in good health. The donor label of this sample is uncertain.

The chain carries TRBV29-1 and TRBJ2-3, with 13 bases matching TRBD2. V lost 4 bases to trimming and J lost 0 bases; unmatched junction nucleotides: 4. From germline, CDR1 is SQVTM and CDR2 ANQGSEA. This CDR3 has 16 residues. CDR3 residues: CSVGGLAGTSTDTQYF. The CDR3 bases are TGCAGCGTTGGGGGACTAGCGGGGACGAGCACAGATACGCAGTATTTT.

There are a few counts of this clonotype. The chain recombines TRBV19 with TRBJ1-1; weak D call: TRBD1 (6 bases). V shed 6 bases and J shed 0 bases, with 8 bases lying between them. The CDR3 sequence is 13 residues long. Germline lookup yields CDR1 LNHDA and CDR2 SQIVND (reference sequence). The CDR3 nucleotides read TGTGCCAGTAGGACAGGTATGAACACTGAAGCTTTCTTT. It encodes CASRTGMNTEAFF.